This TCR beta chain was retrieved from a study of pediatric ulcerative colitis. Study-level points and caveats: No controls had the two rectal clonotypes shared by ulcerative colitis patients. Clonal expansions reduced rectal repertoire diversity in acute severe colitis. A couple of patients' blood samples yielded substantially fewer templates. Blood-rectal clonal overlap within each person was significantly higher in ulcerative colitis patients than controls.

Method: immunoSEQ multiplex PCR; TCRdb's copy keeps in-frame clones and lacks some. Seen here are thousands of clones, 89% observed once, and the top ten hold about 1.8%. Germline V CDR1 and CDR2: MDHEN, SYDVKM. This CDR3 is built from 17 residues. V was trimmed by 4 bases and J by 0 bases, leaving 16 bases between them. Concerning this clone itself: Its target is unknown.

The gene calls are TRBV28 and TRBJ2-1; D may match TRBD1 or TRBD2 (5 bases each). The TCR sequence derives from a girl between 10 and 17 years old who was a control in a study of pediatric ulcerative colitis. The sequencing input was blood. CDR3 residues: CASSSSGTQGSYNEQFF. As DNA, the CDR3 is TGTGCCAGCAGTTCCTCCGGGACCCAGGGCTCCTACAATGAGCAGTTCTTC.